This T cell receptor beta chain was recovered during a study of T-cell reconstitution after alpha-beta-depleted transplantation in children. This CDR3 is built from 16 residues. J gave up 0 bases and V 2 bases, and 5 bases lay outside the gene matches. Germline loops: CDR1 MNHNS, CDR2 SASEGT. The TCRbeta library was prepared with unique molecular identifiers. Via MiXCR, TCRdb re-called the PCR reads, giving one row per CDR3 protein. The sample holds about 400,000 distinct CDR3 sequences, roughly 20% seen once. The chain couples TRBV6-1 to TRBJ2-5; 8 bases agree with TRBD2. The specimen was PBMCs from the stem cell graft donor, collected from the stem cell graft. The receptor comes from a human donor who donated a stem cell graft to a child with acute myeloid leukemia. The chain's CDR3 is CASSEFGGRNQETQYF. CDR3 DNA: TGTGCCAGCAGTGAATTTGGCGGGAGGAACCAAGAGACCCAGTACTTC.